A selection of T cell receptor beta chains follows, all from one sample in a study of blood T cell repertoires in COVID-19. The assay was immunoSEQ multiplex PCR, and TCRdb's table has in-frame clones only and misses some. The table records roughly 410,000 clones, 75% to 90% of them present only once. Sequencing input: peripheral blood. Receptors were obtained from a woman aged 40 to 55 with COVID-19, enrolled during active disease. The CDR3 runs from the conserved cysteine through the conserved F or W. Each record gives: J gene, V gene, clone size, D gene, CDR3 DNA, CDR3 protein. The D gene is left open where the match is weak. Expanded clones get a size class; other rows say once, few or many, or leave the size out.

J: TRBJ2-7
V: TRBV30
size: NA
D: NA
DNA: TGTGCCGGGTGGACGGAGGGAGTGTACTTC
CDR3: CAGWTEGVYF

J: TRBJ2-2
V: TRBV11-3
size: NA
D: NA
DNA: TGTGCCAGCAGTTCAGGGGTCACCGGGGAGCTGTTTTTT
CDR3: CASSSGVTGELFF

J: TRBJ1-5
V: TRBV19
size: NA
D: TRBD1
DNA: TGTGCCAGTACCCCCGGACAGGGGCCGTTAGCCCAGCATTTT
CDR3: CASTPGQGPLAQHF

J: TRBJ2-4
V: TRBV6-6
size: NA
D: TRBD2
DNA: TGTGCCAGCAGTTATACGGGGGGAGCCAAAAACATTCAGTACTTC
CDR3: CASSYTGGAKNIQYF

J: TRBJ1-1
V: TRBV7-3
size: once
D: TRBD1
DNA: TGTGCCAGCAGCTCGGGACAGCCGAACACTGAAGCTTTCTTT
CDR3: CASSSGQPNTEAFF

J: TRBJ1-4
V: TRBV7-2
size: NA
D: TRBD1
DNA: TGTGCCAGCAGCGCAGACAGGGGAACTAATGAAAAACTGTTTTTT
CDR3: CASSADRGTNEKLFF

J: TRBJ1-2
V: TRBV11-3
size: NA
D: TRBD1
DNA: TGTGCCAGCAGCGGGGACAGGGGAAACGGCTACACCTTC
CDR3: CASSGDRGNGYTF

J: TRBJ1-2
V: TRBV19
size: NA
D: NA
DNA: TGTGCCAGTAGTATTCCCGGGGATCGGATGGGCTACACCTTC
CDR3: CASSIPGDRMGYTF

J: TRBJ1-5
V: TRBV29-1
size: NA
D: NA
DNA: TGCAGCGTTAAGGAACAGGGTGATCAGCCCCAGCATTTT
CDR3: CSVKEQGDQPQHF

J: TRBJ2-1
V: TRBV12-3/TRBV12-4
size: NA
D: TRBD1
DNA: TGTGCCAGCGGACGACAGGGTAACAATGAGCAGTTCTTC
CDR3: CASGRQGNNEQFF

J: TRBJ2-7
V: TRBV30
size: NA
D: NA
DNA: TGTGCCTGGAGTCCCGAAGACACCTTCTACGAGCAGTACTTC
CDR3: CAWSPEDTFYEQYF

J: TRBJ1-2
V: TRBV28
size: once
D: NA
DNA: TGTGCCAGCAGTTTTTCCGGGAACGGCTACACCTTC
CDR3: CASSFSGNGYTF

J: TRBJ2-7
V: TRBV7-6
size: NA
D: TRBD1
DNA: TGTGCCAGCAGCGCCTCAACCGGGACAGGGTCCTACGAGCAGTACTTC
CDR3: CASSASTGTGSYEQYF

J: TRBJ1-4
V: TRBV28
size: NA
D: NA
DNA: TGTGCCAGCAGTTTCGACAGTGCAACTAATGAAAAACTGTTTTTT
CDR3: CASSFDSATNEKLFF

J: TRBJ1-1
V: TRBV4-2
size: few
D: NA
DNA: TGTGCCAGCAGCCAAACTGACAGAATTAACACTGAAGCTTTCTTT
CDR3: CASSQTDRINTEAFF

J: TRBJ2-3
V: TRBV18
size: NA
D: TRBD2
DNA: TGTGCCAGCTCACCACCGAGGGCGGGGGGCGAGAATACGCAGTATTTT
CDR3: CASSPPRAGGENTQYF

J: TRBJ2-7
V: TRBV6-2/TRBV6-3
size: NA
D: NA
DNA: TGTGCCAGCAGTACCACTTTCTACGAGCAGTACTTC
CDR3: CASSTTFYEQYF

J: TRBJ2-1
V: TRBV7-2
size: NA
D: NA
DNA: TGTGCCAGCAGCTTAGATCACGCGAATGAGCAGTTCTTC
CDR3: CASSLDHANEQFF

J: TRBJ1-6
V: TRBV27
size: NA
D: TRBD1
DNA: TGTGCCAGCAGTTTGGGATCCGGGACAGGGTCCTCACCCCTCCACTTT
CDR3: CASSLGSGTGSSPLHF

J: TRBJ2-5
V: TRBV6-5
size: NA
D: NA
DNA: TGTGCCAGCAGTTACTCGGCTGCAGTGAACCAAGAGACCCAGTACTTC
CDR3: CASSYSAAVNQETQYF

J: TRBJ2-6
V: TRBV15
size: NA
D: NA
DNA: TGTGCCACCTTAGGAATACTACTCTCTGGGGCCAACGTCCTGACTTTC
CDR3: CATLGILLSGANVLTF

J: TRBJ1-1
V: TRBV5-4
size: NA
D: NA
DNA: TGTGCCAGCAGCCCTCCCGGGGATGGGAGCACTGAAGCTTTCTTT
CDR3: CASSPPGDGSTEAFF

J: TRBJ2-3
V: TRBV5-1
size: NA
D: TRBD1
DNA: TGCGCCAGCAGCTCGGACAGGGGGCGCGGCACAGATACGCAGTATTTT
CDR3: CASSSDRGRGTDTQYF

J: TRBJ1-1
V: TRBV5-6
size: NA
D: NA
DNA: TGTGCCAGCAGCTTTTGGAGTGGCATAGTGAACACTGAAGCTTTCTTT
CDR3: CASSFWSGIVNTEAFF

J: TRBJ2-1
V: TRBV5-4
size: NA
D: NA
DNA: TGTGCCAGCAGCTTGCCCAGCGGGCTTTACAATGAGCAGTTCTTC
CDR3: CASSLPSGLYNEQFF